The entry below describes one T cell receptor beta chain. Its antigen is as yet unknown. Using immunoSEQ multiplex PCR, the repertoire was profiled, and TCRdb retains in-frame clones only, with some absent. The sample contains about 89,000 clones, 90% to 95% of which appear only once. This sample stems from a study of T cell responses to AZD1222 COVID-19 vaccine. Researchers grouped second doses given at about 4 or about 12 weeks into one pool. Germline V lookup: CDR1 MNHEY, CDR2 SVGAGI. Trimming removed 5 bases at V and 8 bases at J, with 15 bases between. The CDR3 is 13 residues long. Study observations and caveats: Only a handful of AZD1222 recipients, several in all, had baseline seropositivity. Clonal diversity may have been underestimated, and the donors were mostly white British, with more females than males.

The sample in question was peripheral blood, obtained 28 days after the second AZD1222 dose. This clonotype was sampled from an adult who received the AZD1222 COVID-19 vaccine. The chain is built from TRBV6-5 and TRBJ1-2; D is perhaps TRBD1 (5 bases). CDR3 loop: CASSPRPWGGYTF. As DNA, the CDR3 is TGTGCCAGCAGTCCCCGGCCCTGGGGCGGCTACACCTTC.